Shown below are 3 T cell receptor beta chains from a single sample sequenced in a study of blood T cell repertoires in COVID-19. Libraries were prepared by immunoSEQ multiplex PCR; TCRdb keeps only in-frame clonotypes and omits some of them. The sample records around 250,000 clones, 90% being singletons. The sequenced sample consisted of peripheral blood. These receptors all come from a woman aged 55-70 years with COVID-19, enrolled during active disease.

The chain joins TRBV19 to TRBJ1-5; 12 nucleotides agree with TRBD1. Germline trimming cut 8 bases from V and 7 bases from J; bases unmatched to any gene: 12. The CDR3 length is 16 residues. Per germline, CDR1 LNHDA and CDR2 SQIVND (reference sequence). CDR3 residues: CASRPGQGAGGQPQHF. The CDR3 DNA follows: TGTGCCAGTCGACCGGGACAGGGGGCGGGAGGGCAGCCCCAGCATTTT.

On this clone: Other nucleotide sequences in the sample specify the same CDR3. The chain recombines TRBV30 with TRBJ1-2; D possibly corresponds to TRBD1 (5 bases). The CDR3 is made up of 11 amino acids. Trimming took 8 bases from V and 1 from J, leaving 8 bases between them. From germline, CDR1 is GTSNPN and CDR2 SVGIG (reference sequence). CDR3 bases: TGTGCCAGTCAGGGTAACTATGGCTACACCTTC. The encoded protein is CASQGNYGYTF.

V gene TRBV11-1 combines with J gene TRBJ1-4; 7 bases align to TRBD1. After removal of 6 bases from V and 5 bases from J, the junction contained 9 bases not matched to a gene. Germline CDR1 is SGHAT and CDR2 is FQDESV (reference sequence). This CDR3 spans 15 amino acids. As DNA, the CDR3 is TGTGCCAGCAGACAATCCGGGACAGAGAATGAAAAACTGTTTTTT. Its protein product is CASRQSGTENEKLFF.